This TCR beta chain stems from a study of shared clonotypes between healthy human individuals. CD45RO-negative CD8 cells positively selected for CCR7 made up the naive population, which excluded terminally differentiated effector memory CD45RA+ cells. Germline V CDR1 and CDR2: MNHNS, SASEGT. V lost 6 bases and J 1 base, leaving 13 bases between the germline ends. This CDR3 region has 14 residues. It was across several immunoSEQ plates that each subset's genomic DNA was evenly split. Assay used: immunoSEQ multiplex PCR; TCRdb lists only in-frame clones, some missing. The data show 600,000 or so clones, with around 95% seen just once and over 0.095% held by the top ten.

The origin of this receptor is a woman aged 30 to 39 in good health. The rearrangement joins TRBV6-1 to TRBJ2-7; tentatively, D is TRBD1 (5 bases). The specimen was naive CD8+ T cells sorted from blood. The CDR3 coding sequence is TGTGCCAGCAGGAAGACAGCTAAATCCTACGAGCAGTACTTC. This codes for CASRKTAKSYEQYF.